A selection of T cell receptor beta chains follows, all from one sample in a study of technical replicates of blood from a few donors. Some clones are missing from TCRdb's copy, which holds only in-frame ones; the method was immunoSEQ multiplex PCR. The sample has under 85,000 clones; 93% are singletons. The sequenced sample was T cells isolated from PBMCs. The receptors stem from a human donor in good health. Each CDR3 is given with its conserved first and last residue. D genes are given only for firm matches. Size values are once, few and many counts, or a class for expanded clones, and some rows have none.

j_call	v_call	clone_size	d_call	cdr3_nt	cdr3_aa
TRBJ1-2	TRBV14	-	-	TGTGCCAGCAGCCGAGCCCCCACCTATGGCTACACCTTC	CASSRAPTYGYTF
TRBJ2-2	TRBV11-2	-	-	TGTGCCAGCAGCGTCGGTGGCACCGGGGAGCTGTTTTTT	CASSVGGTGELFF
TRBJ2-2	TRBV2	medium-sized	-	TGTGCCAGTCAAAACACCGGGGAGCTGTTTTTT	CASQNTGELFF
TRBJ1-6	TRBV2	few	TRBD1	TGTGCCAGCATCCGACCGAGACAGGGGGCCCTGAGAGGGTCACCCCTCCACTTT	CASIRPRQGALRGSPLHF
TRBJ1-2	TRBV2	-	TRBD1	TGTGCCAGCAGTGAATGGACAGGAGCTAACTATGGCTACACCTTC	CASSEWTGANYGYTF
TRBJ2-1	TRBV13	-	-	TGTGCCAGCAGCTTAGGCCTGCCTCCCCACGGTGAGCAGTTCTTC	CASSLGLPPHGEQFF
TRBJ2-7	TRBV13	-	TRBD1	TGTGCCAGCAGCCTAACGACAGGGACCCCCTACGAGCAGTACTTC	CASSLTTGTPYEQYF
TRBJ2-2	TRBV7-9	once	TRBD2	TGTGCCAGCAGCTTACTAGCGGGGGCCCACACCGGGGAGCTGTTTTTT	CASSLLAGAHTGELFF
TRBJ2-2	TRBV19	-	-	TGTGCCAGTAGTATAGCCAGGACAGACACCGGGGAGCTGTTTTTT	CASSIARTDTGELFF
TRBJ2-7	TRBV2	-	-	TGTGCCAGCACCCCCAACTACGAGCAGTACTTC	CASTPNYEQYF
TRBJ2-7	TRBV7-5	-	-	TGTGTCAGGAGACAGGATCCCGACTCCTACGAGCAGTACTTC	CVRRQDPDSYEQYF
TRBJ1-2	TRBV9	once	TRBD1	TGTGCCAGCAGCGGAAGGGACAGGGAAGGAGAGTCTAACTATGGCTACACCTTC	CASSGRDREGESNYGYTF
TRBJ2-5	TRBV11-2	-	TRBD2	TGTGCCAGCAGCTTAGAAAATTGGGAGGGTGGTGAGACCCAGTACTTC	CASSLENWEGGETQYF
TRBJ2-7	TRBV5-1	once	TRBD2	TGCGCCAGCAGCTTGGGGACTAGCGGAGACGACGAGCAGTACTTC	CASSLGTSGDDEQYF
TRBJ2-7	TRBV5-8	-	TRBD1	TGTGCCAGCAGCCAGAGTGAGGGGGCTCTATACGAGCAGTACTTC	CASSQSEGALYEQYF
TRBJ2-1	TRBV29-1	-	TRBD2	TGCAGCGTTGTGGGGGGGTACAATGAGCAGTTCTTC	CSVVGGYNEQFF
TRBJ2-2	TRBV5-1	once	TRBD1	TGCGCCAGCAGCCCGGACAGGGGGCGGGACACCGGGGAGCTGTTTTTT	CASSPDRGRDTGELFF
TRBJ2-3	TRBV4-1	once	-	TGCGCCAGCAGCCAGCTCCTGGTGGGACTGACAGGGCGTAGAGATACGCAGTATTTT	CASSQLLVGLTGRRDTQYF
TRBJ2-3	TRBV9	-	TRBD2	TGTGCCAGCAGCGTTATGCCAGCGGGGGGATCAGATACGCAGTATTTT	CASSVMPAGGSDTQYF
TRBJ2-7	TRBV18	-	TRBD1	TGTGCCAGCTCACGGATTGGGACAGGGACCTACGAGCAGTACTTC	CASSRIGTGTYEQYF
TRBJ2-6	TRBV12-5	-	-	TGTGCTAGTGGTTTGAGCCCCGGGGCTGGGGCCAACGTCCTGACTTTC	CASGLSPGAGANVLTF